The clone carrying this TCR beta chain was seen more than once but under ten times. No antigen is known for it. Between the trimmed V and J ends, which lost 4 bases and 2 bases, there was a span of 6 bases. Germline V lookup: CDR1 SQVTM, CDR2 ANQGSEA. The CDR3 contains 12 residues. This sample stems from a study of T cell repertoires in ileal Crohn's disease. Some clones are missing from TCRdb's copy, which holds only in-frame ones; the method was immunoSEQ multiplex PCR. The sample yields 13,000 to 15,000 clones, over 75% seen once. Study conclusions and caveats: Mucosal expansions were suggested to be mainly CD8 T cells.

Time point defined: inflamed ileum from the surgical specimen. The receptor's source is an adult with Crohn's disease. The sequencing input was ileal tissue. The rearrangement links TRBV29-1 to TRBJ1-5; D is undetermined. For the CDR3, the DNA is TGCAGCGTTGGAACAGGCAATCAGCCCCAGCATTTT. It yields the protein CSVGTGNQPQHF. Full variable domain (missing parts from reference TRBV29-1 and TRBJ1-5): SAVISQKPSRDICQRGTSLTIQCQVDSQVTMMFWYRQQPGQSLTLIATANQGSEATYESGFVIDKFPISRPNLTFSTLTVSNMSPEDSSIYLCSVGTGNQPQHFGDGTRLSIL.